This T cell receptor (beta chain) is from a study of T cells after yellow fever vaccination. General observations from the study: FACS-sorted repertoires could harbor abundant contaminating bulk-population clonotypes. The study found a weaker secondary response that peaked faster, day 5 versus 15. Primary-vaccination clones mostly resurfaced post-booster (nearly 97% CD4, just under 90% CD8).

This clonotype was observed many times. The antigen remains unidentified. UMIs and a universal primer site were added when TCR cDNA was made by 5'RACE template switching. TCRdb re-derived calls from the 5' RACE reads in MiXCR, one entry per CDR3 protein. The sample lists 150,000 or so distinct CDR3 sequences; 6.6% were seen once. Trimming removed 1 base from V and 2 bases from J, with 9 bases in between. Germline CDR1 is MNHEY and CDR2 is SVGEGT. The CDR3 is 14 amino acids. The sequence derives from a man younger than 45 who received the YFV17D yellow fever vaccine. Sequences were derived from CD4+ T cells sorted from PBMCs, sampled 10 days after the yellow fever booster vaccination. The V and J genes are TRBV6-2 or TRBV6-3 and TRBJ2-7; D might be TRBD2 (6 bases). CDR3 in DNA: TGTGCCAGCAGTTACTGGCGGGGCCCCTACGAGCAGTACTTC. The encoded protein is CASSYWRGPYEQYF.